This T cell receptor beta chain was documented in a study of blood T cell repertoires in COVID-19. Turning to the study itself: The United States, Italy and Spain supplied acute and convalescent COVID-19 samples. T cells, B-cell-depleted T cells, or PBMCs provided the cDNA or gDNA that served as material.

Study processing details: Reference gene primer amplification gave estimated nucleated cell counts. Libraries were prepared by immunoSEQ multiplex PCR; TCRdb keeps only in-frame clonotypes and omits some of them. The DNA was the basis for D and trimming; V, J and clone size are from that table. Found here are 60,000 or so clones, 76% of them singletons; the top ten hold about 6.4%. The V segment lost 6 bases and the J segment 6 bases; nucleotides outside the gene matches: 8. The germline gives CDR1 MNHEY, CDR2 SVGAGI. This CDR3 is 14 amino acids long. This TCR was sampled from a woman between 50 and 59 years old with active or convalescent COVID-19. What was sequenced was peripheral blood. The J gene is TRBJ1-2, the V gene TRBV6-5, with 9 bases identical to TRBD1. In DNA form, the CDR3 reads TGTGCCAGCAGCTCACAGGGGGCCATCCATGGCTACACCTTC. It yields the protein CASSSQGAIHGYTF.